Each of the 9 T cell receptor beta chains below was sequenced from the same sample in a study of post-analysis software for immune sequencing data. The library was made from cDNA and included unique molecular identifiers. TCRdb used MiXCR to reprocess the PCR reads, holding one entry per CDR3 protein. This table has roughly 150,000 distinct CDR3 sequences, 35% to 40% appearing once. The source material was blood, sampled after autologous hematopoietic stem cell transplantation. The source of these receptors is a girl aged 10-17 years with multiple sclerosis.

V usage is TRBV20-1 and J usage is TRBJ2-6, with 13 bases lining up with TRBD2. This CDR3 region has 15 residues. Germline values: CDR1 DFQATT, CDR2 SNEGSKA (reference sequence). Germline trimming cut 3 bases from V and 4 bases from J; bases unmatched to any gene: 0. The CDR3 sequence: CSARTSGRGANVLTF. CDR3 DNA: TGCAGTGCTAGGACTAGCGGGAGGGGGGCCAACGTCCTGACTTTC.

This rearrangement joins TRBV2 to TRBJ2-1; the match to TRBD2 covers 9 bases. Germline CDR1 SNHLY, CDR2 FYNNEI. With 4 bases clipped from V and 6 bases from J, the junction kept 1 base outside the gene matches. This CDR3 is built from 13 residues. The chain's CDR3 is CASSASGANEQFF. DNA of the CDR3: TGTGCCAGCAGTGCTAGCGGGGCCAATGAGCAGTTCTTC.

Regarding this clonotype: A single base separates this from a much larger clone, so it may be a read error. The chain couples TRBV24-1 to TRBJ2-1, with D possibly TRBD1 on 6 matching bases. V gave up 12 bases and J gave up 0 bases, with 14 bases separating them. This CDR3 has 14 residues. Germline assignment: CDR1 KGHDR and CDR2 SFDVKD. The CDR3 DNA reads TGTGCCGCCATGGCGGACAGCTCCTACAATGAGCAGTTCTTC. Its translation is CAAMADSSYNEQFF.

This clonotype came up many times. DNA for the CDR3: TGCAGTGCTAGAGACTGGGGAGGCCCCGGGCAGTATTTT. Its protein product is CSARDWGGPGQYF. This chain connects TRBV20-1 to TRBJ2-3, with D perhaps TRBD2 (6 bases). Per germline, CDR1 DFQATT and CDR2 SNEGSKA (reference sequence). V was clipped by 0 bases and J by 11 bases, with 15 bases between them. The CDR3 has 13 residues.

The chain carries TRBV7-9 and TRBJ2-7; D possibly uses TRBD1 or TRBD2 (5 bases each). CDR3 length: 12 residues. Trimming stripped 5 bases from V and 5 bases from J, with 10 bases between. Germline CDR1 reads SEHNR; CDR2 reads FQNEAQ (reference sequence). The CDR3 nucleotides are TGTGCCAGCAGCGCGTCGGGACACGAGCAGTACTTC. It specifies CASSASGHEQYF.

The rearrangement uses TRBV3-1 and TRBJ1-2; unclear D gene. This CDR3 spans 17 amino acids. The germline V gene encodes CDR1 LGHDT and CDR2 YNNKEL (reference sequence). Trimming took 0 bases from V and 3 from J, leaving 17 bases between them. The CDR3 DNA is TGTGCCAGCAGCCAAGAGTCGGCTTTTGGGAGGCACTATGGCTACACCTTC. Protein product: CASSQESAFGRHYGYTF. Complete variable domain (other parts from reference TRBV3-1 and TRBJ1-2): DTAVSQTPKYLVTQMGNDKSIKCEQNLGHDTMYWYKQDSKKFLKIMFSYNNKELIINETVPNRFSPKSPDKAHLNLHINSLELGDSAVYFCASSQESAFGRHYGYTFGSGTRLTVV.

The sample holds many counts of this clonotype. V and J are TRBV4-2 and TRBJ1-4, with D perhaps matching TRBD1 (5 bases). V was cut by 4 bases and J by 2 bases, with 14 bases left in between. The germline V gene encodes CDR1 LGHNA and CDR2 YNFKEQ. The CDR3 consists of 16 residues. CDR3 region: CASSLTARATNEKLFF. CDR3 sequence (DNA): TGTGCCAGCAGCCTAACCGCCAGGGCCACTAATGAAAAACTGTTTTTT.

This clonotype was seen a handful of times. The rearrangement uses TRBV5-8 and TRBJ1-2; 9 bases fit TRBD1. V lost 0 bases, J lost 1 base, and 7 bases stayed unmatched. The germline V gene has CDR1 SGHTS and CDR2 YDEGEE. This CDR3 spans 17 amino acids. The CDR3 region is CASSLGDRATNNYGYTF. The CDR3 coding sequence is TGTGCCAGCAGCTTGGGGGACAGGGCCACGAATAACTATGGCTACACCTTC.

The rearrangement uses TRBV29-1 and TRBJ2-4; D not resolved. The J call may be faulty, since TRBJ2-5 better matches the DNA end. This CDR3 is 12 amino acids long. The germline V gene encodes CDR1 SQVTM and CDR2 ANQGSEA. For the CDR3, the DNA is TGCAGCGTTGTGAGGTCAGAAGAGACCCAGTACTTC. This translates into CSVVRSEETQYF.